The entry that follows covers one T cell receptor (beta chain) sequence. What it binds is not known. The sample originates from a study of CD8 T cells in Susac syndrome. Study overall: Within the sequenced Susac syndrome patient group, about six exhibited active disease and eight were in remission.

CDR1 and CDR2 from the germline V gene are SGHDT and YYEEEE. V shed 4 bases, J shed 4 bases, and the junction held 8 bases outside the gene matches. CDR3 length equals 15 residues. Random hexamers served to reverse transcribe roughly 0.45 to 1 ug RNA. From the immunoSEQ multiplex PCR reads, TCRdb called clonotypes with MiXCR, one entry per CDR3 protein. Of around 110,000 distinct CDR3 sequences listed, less than 95% are singletons. Findings of the study overall: The study identified about fifteen and five Susac-specific public clones in total CD8+ and CD8+ TEMRA repertoires. In its TCR sequencing and HLA analysis, the study acknowledged that the number of individuals was relatively small.

Sequencing of TCR beta was performed on blood CD8+ and CD4+ T cells. V is TRBV5-6 and J is TRBJ2-5; 9 bases are shared with TRBD1. Sequenced input: CD8+ T cells from PBMCs. This clonotype originated in a human donor with Susac syndrome. CDR3 in DNA: TGTGCCAGCAGCCCGGGACAGGGAAAGTTAGAGACCCAGTACTTC. Its protein product is CASSPGQGKLETQYF. The variable domain in full, with the rest retrieved from reference TRBV5-6 and TRBJ2-5, is DAGVTQSPTHLIKTRGQQVTLRCSPKSGHDTVSWYQQALGQGPQFIFQYYEEEERQRGNFPDRFSGHQFPNYSSELNVNALLLGDSALYLCASSPGQGKLETQYFGPGTRLLVL.